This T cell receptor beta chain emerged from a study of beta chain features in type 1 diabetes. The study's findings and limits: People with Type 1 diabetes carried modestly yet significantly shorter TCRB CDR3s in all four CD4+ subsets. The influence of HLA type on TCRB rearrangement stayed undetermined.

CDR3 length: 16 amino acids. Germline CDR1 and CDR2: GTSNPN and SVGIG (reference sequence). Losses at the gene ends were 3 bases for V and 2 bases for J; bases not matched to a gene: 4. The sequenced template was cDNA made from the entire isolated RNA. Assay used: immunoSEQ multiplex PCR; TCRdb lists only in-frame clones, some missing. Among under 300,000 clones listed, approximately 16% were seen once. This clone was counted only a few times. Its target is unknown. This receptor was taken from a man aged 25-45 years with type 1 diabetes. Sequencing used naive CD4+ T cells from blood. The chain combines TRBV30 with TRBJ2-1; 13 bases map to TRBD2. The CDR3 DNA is TGTGCCTGGAGCCCCGGGACTAGCGGGACCTACAATGAGCAGTTCTTC. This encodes CAWSPGTSGTYNEQFF. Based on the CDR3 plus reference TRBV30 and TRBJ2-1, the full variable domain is SQTIHQWPATLVQPVGSPLSLECTVEGTSNPNLYWYRQAAGRGLQLLFYSVGIGQISSEVPQNLSASRPQDRQFILSSKKLLLSDSGFYLCAWSPGTSGTYNEQFFGPGTRLTVL.